This T cell receptor (beta chain) came from a study of T cells in localized non-small cell lung cancer. Study-wide findings and caveats: There was an association of higher blood T cell density with longer overall survival.

Data came from immunoSEQ multiplex PCR; TCRdb stores just in-frame clones and leaves some out. Of some 52,000 clones listed, 80% are singletons. The ends were cut back, 6 bases at V and 5 bases at J, with 19 bases in the middle. Germline V CDR1 and CDR2: SGHAT, FQNNGV. CDR3 length: 15 amino acids. As to this clone: No antigen is known for it.

The receptor was derived from a woman aged 35 to 75 with stage II lung adenocarcinoma. This chain connects TRBV11-2 to TRBJ2-5, with D maybe TRBD1 (6 bases). The material sequenced was PBMCs, taken before any cancer treatment. The CDR3 bases are TGTGCCAGCAGTTTTGGACAGATGACTACGGAGACCCAGTACTTC. This sequence encodes CASSFGQMTTETQYF.